The following is a TCR beta chain sequence with its context. The antigen remains undetermined. The junction differs from germline at one of its ends, possibly a read error. The data derive from a study of blood T cells in healthy people across ages. General study points: Using unsorted PBMCs precluded a conclusive naive versus antigen-experienced comparison.

A sample-barcoded 5' primer and a J-beta primer mix were used in a second PCR of roughly 7 to 11 cycles. A template-switch adaptor containing 12 random nucleotides labeled each cDNA molecule. TCRdb fed the 5' RACE reads into MiXCR, producing one record per CDR3 protein. This table holds nearly 1 million distinct CDR3 sequences, roughly 47% found once. The CDR3 has 13 residues. The germline CDR1 and CDR2 sequences are DFQATT and SNEGSKA (reference sequence). The TCR originated in a woman in her sixties or seventies in good health. The chain employs TRBV20-1 and TRBJ2-3; the D gene is possibly TRBD1 (5 bases). The material sequenced was blood. CDR3 loop: CSGGSLGTGTQYF. The DNA of the CDR3 is TGCAGTGGTGGATCCCTTGGCACAGGTACGCAGTATTTT.